This T cell receptor (beta chain) was retrieved from a study of T cell changes during pregnancy in multiple sclerosis (dated by TCRdb to about 2019). Context from the whole study: Changes in the T cell repertoire over the course of pregnancy were examined in this study in women with multiple sclerosis.

Preparation of the library involved the immunoSEQ multiplex PCR assay. Imported from immuneACCESS, the table was reduced by TCRdb to in-frame sequences with V and J called. These copies leave out some clones; in studies compared against another copy, an unresolved V gene accounts for under half, and the cause of the remainder is not known. This sample holds tens of thousands of clones; over 75% were observed only once. The biggest ten clones account for 6.5% to 8.5% of the sample. The CDR3 sequence holds 19 residues, the cysteine and phenylalanine included. CDR3 DNA is the only sequence kept; it has 57 bases, read in frame from the first base. V is cut back by 2 bases and J by 7 bases, with 20 bases in the junction unmatched. For CDR1 and CDR2, the germline V gene (reference sequence) lists GTSNPN and SVGIG. With regard to this clone: No cognate antigen has been identified for it. One base away there is no much larger clone; base qualities are not given.

In this chain, TRBV30 is recombined with TRBJ1-2; 12 middle bases align to TRBD1. This TCR came from a female donor with multiple sclerosis, enrolled in a pregnancy study. This specimen consisted of CD8+ T cells from peripheral blood mononuclear cells, obtained after pregnancy. The DNA is TGTGCCTGGAGTCATTATTGGGGACAAGGGACAGGGGGCCGTCGTGGCTACACCTTC. Its coded protein is CAWSHYWGQGTGGRRGYTF.